The source of this T cell receptor (beta chain) is a study of blood T cell repertoires in COVID-19. Study summary: The samples span acute and convalescent COVID-19 from the United States, Italy and Spain. PBMCs, B-cell-depleted T cells, or T cells provided the cDNA or gDNA that made up the material.

In the source study's methods: For nucleated cells, counts were estimated from reference gene primer amplification. Assay: immunoSEQ multiplex PCR; the TCRdb copy retains only in-frame clones and omits some. That table gives V, J and clone size, and the DNA gave D and trimming. The top ten clones hold 5.5% to 6% of a sample with under 150,000 clones, around four fifths of them seen once. CDR1 SGHRS and CDR2 YFSETQ come from the germline V gene. Trimming took 4 bases from V and 1 from J, leaving 14 bases between them. The CDR3 has 16 residues. V usage is TRBV5-1 and J usage is TRBJ2-2, with a tentative D call TRBD2 (6 bases). The TCR sequence derives from a man older than 75 with active or convalescent COVID-19. Sequencing was done on a sample of peripheral blood. The DNA for the CDR3 is TGCGCCAGCAGCCCCCGGGGGAGTGGGAACACCGGGGAGCTGTTTTTT. It codes for CASSPRGSGNTGELFF.